The rows below give T cell receptor beta chains drawn from one sample of a study of blood T cell repertoires in COVID-19. Produced via immunoSEQ multiplex PCR; TCRdb's table is partial and in-frame only. Here the sample spans tens of thousands of clones, 83% being singletons. The source material was peripheral blood. Every receptor here comes from a man aged 50 to 59 with active COVID-19. CDR3s include the opening cysteine and the closing phenylalanine or tryptophan. D genes are given only for firm matches. Some rows have no size entry. The others give once, few or many, or a class for an expanded clone.

D gene: TRBD1
clone size: -
J gene: TRBJ1-4
V gene: TRBV27
CDR3 protein: CASSLLGDRGEGGDEKLFF

D gene: -
clone size: -
J gene: TRBJ2-5
V gene: TRBV6-6
CDR3 protein: CASSYGQETQYF

D gene: TRBD1
clone size: -
J gene: TRBJ1-1
V gene: TRBV4-1
CDR3 protein: CASSPTGGMNTEAFF

D gene: -
clone size: -
J gene: TRBJ2-2
V gene: TRBV7-3
CDR3 protein: CASSKLPGELFF

D gene: TRBD1
clone size: -
J gene: TRBJ1-5
V gene: TRBV6-5
CDR3 protein: CASSYSRTGVQPQHF

D gene: TRBD1
clone size: -
J gene: TRBJ2-6
V gene: TRBV7-9
CDR3 protein: CASSLGDRGRLGANVLTF

D gene: TRBD1
clone size: -
J gene: TRBJ1-4
V gene: TRBV30
CDR3 protein: CACPPTGREKLFF

D gene: TRBD1
clone size: -
J gene: TRBJ1-2
V gene: TRBV29-1
CDR3 protein: CSVETTGGRGYTF

D gene: -
clone size: -
J gene: TRBJ1-5
V gene: TRBV15
CDR3 protein: CATSRDPGQPGGPQHF

D gene: TRBD2
clone size: -
J gene: TRBJ2-7
V gene: TRBV27
CDR3 protein: CASKGLAVSYEQYF

D gene: -
clone size: -
J gene: TRBJ2-5
V gene: TRBV29-1
CDR3 protein: CSVAGTVAETQYF

D gene: -
clone size: once
J gene: TRBJ1-1
V gene: TRBV27
CDR3 protein: CASSLFISNTEAFF

D gene: -
clone size: once
J gene: TRBJ1-2
V gene: TRBV5-1
CDR3 protein: CASSLSGNGSYGYTF

D gene: TRBD1
clone size: -
J gene: TRBJ1-1
V gene: TRBV7-2
CDR3 protein: CASSRQGMNTEAFF

D gene: -
clone size: -
J gene: TRBJ2-1
V gene: TRBV6-1
CDR3 protein: CASSDSGSDPYNEQFF

D gene: -
clone size: -
J gene: TRBJ1-4
V gene: TRBV19
CDR3 protein: CATYRELDEKLFF

D gene: TRBD2
clone size: -
J gene: TRBJ2-7
V gene: TRBV10-3
CDR3 protein: CAIGLAGDAYEQYF

D gene: TRBD2
clone size: -
J gene: TRBJ2-1
V gene: TRBV28
CDR3 protein: CASMFGGSEDEQFF

D gene: TRBD2
clone size: -
J gene: TRBJ2-5
V gene: TRBV5-1
CDR3 protein: CASSFGSGGETQYF

D gene: TRBD1
clone size: few
J gene: TRBJ2-7
V gene: TRBV3-1/TRBV3-2
CDR3 protein: CASSHQGAHEQYF

D gene: TRBD1
clone size: -
J gene: TRBJ2-3
V gene: TRBV3-1/TRBV3-2
CDR3 protein: CASSAPGQGADTQYF

D gene: TRBD1
clone size: -
J gene: TRBJ2-7
V gene: TRBV6-4
CDR3 protein: CASSDSPGTGHHEQYF

D gene: -
clone size: -
J gene: TRBJ1-4
V gene: TRBV7-8
CDR3 protein: CASSSEGRRHEKLFF

D gene: TRBD2
clone size: -
J gene: TRBJ2-3
V gene: TRBV18
CDR3 protein: CASSLRGGRTDTQYF

D gene: -
clone size: -
J gene: TRBJ2-2
V gene: TRBV19
CDR3 protein: CASSPIRGSASGELFF

D gene: TRBD1
clone size: -
J gene: TRBJ2-1
V gene: TRBV28
CDR3 protein: CASSSSTTGVGEQFF

D gene: -
clone size: -
J gene: TRBJ1-1
V gene: TRBV5-1
CDR3 protein: CASSLEEAWTEAFF

D gene: -
clone size: -
J gene: TRBJ1-1
V gene: TRBV10-3
CDR3 protein: CAIAPENTEAFF

D gene: TRBD1
clone size: -
J gene: TRBJ1-5
V gene: TRBV2
CDR3 protein: CASSPTGDQPQHF

D gene: TRBD1
clone size: -
J gene: TRBJ1-5
V gene: TRBV2
CDR3 protein: CASSETGVRNQPQHF

D gene: -
clone size: once
J gene: TRBJ1-2
V gene: TRBV7-9
CDR3 protein: CASSLSGAGYTF

D gene: -
clone size: -
J gene: TRBJ2-5
V gene: TRBV11-2
CDR3 protein: CASSSPSGAWGLRETQYF

D gene: -
clone size: few
J gene: TRBJ1-2
V gene: TRBV11-2
CDR3 protein: CASSLRGGEGYTF

D gene: -
clone size: -
J gene: TRBJ2-7
V gene: TRBV3-1/TRBV3-2
CDR3 protein: CASSQGITQYF

D gene: -
clone size: -
J gene: TRBJ2-7
V gene: TRBV6-2/TRBV6-3
CDR3 protein: CASSYHPDQRVYEQYF

D gene: TRBD1
clone size: few
J gene: TRBJ1-2
V gene: TRBV29-1
CDR3 protein: CSAYRGANYGYTF

D gene: TRBD2
clone size: once
J gene: TRBJ2-7
V gene: TRBV5-5
CDR3 protein: CASSFPSGGTYEQYF

D gene: TRBD2
clone size: -
J gene: TRBJ2-4
V gene: TRBV7-3
CDR3 protein: CASSLTVLGLAARRYVEDIQYF

D gene: -
clone size: -
J gene: TRBJ1-5
V gene: TRBV5-3
CDR3 protein: CARSSKTVYSNQPQHF

D gene: TRBD1
clone size: -
J gene: TRBJ1-1
V gene: TRBV5-8
CDR3 protein: CASTSGTGGTEAFF

D gene: -
clone size: -
J gene: TRBJ1-4
V gene: TRBV5-1
CDR3 protein: CASSTRDAGRINEKLFF

D gene: -
clone size: -
J gene: TRBJ1-3
V gene: TRBV5-8
CDR3 protein: CAGVWGADSGNTIYF

D gene: -
clone size: -
J gene: TRBJ1-5
V gene: TRBV19
CDR3 protein: CASSAAGVIGQPQHF

D gene: -
clone size: -
J gene: TRBJ2-7
V gene: TRBV19
CDR3 protein: CASSQRSLSHEQYF

D gene: TRBD1
clone size: -
J gene: TRBJ2-5
V gene: TRBV11-3
CDR3 protein: CASSLGGTGETQYF

D gene: TRBD1
clone size: -
J gene: TRBJ2-2
V gene: TRBV11-3
CDR3 protein: CASSEYRGQELFF

D gene: -
clone size: -
J gene: TRBJ1-1
V gene: TRBV28
CDR3 protein: CASSYGGGTEAFF

D gene: -
clone size: -
J gene: TRBJ1-1
V gene: TRBV6-5
CDR3 protein: CASRSLWEGAFF

D gene: -
clone size: few
J gene: TRBJ1-5
V gene: TRBV7-9
CDR3 protein: CASSPSENSNQPQHF

D gene: -
clone size: -
J gene: TRBJ2-7
V gene: TRBV18
CDR3 protein: CASSPEGEQYF

D gene: -
clone size: -
J gene: TRBJ2-5
V gene: TRBV7-3
CDR3 protein: CASSLGGRETQYF

D gene: TRBD1
clone size: -
J gene: TRBJ2-1
V gene: TRBV6-2/TRBV6-3
CDR3 protein: CASSYGTGAPRGQFF

D gene: TRBD1
clone size: -
J gene: TRBJ1-2
V gene: TRBV11-2
CDR3 protein: CASSLDWSAGGDGYTF

D gene: TRBD1
clone size: -
J gene: TRBJ1-4
V gene: TRBV6-6
CDR3 protein: CASSYSIGQGWEKLFF

D gene: TRBD2
clone size: -
J gene: TRBJ2-1
V gene: TRBV7-2
CDR3 protein: CASSFAGVAGEQFF

D gene: -
clone size: -
J gene: TRBJ1-3
V gene: TRBV28
CDR3 protein: CASRTTGSGNTIYF

D gene: -
clone size: many
J gene: TRBJ2-7
V gene: TRBV6-2/TRBV6-3
CDR3 protein: CASSPRRGSYEQYF

D gene: TRBD2
clone size: once
J gene: TRBJ2-3
V gene: TRBV5-6
CDR3 protein: CASSGGAGTRYRDTQYF

D gene: -
clone size: -
J gene: TRBJ2-7
V gene: TRBV27
CDR3 protein: CASSLKAGAYEQYF